This is a list of T cell receptor beta chains from one sample in a study of cytomegalovirus exposure and HLA in healthy donors. This table comes from immunoSEQ multiplex PCR, and its TCRdb copy is limited to in-frame clones, with some not included. Here the sample spans around 150,000 clones, 76% being singletons. Material for sequencing was PBMCs. Every receptor here comes from a woman aged 40 to 50 in good health and CMV-seronegative. Both conserved end residues are part of each CDR3. D genes are given only for firm matches. Clone size, where shown, is once, few, many, or a class for clones that have expanded.

>TRBJ1-2|.|TRBD1|TRBV5-1
CASTKDRVNGYTF
TGCGCCAGCACCAAGGACAGGGTTAATGGCTACACCTTC
>TRBJ2-3|.|.|TRBV18
CASSPSLSSDTQYF
TGTGCCAGCTCACCATCCCTAAGTTCAGATACGCAGTATTTT
>TRBJ1-4|.|TRBD1|TRBV4-2
CASSQGTGGNEKLFF
TGTGCCAGCAGCCAAGGTACAGGGGGGAATGAAAAACTGTTTTTT
>TRBJ2-7|.|.|TRBV18
CASSPGSGERYEQYF
TGTGCCAGCTCACCCGGTTCCGGGGAACGGTACGAGCAGTACTTC
>TRBJ2-3|.|.|TRBV6-5
CASSYQGHRDTQYF
TGTGCCAGCAGTTACCAGGGACATCGGGATACGCAGTATTTT
>TRBJ2-7|.|TRBD2|TRBV19
CASSSLAGGAYEQYF
TGTGCCAGTAGTAGCCTAGCGGGGGGGGCCTACGAGCAGTACTTC
>TRBJ1-1|few|.|TRBV5-6
CASSLGSSTEAFF
TGTGCCAGCAGCTTGGGGTCCAGCACTGAAGCTTTCTTT
>TRBJ1-2|few|TRBD1|TRBV4-1
CASSQDQTGYGYTF
TGCGCCAGCAGCCAAGATCAGACAGGGTATGGCTACACCTTC
>TRBJ1-4|.|.|TRBV13
CASSLWAKGMVFF
TGTGCCAGCAGCTTATGGGCCAAGGGGATGGTGTTTTTT
>TRBJ1-2|.|.|TRBV7-9
CASSRGGQSYSREGYGYTF
TGTGCCAGCAGCCGGGGAGGGCAGTCGTACAGTCGCGAGGGTTATGGCTACACCTTC
>TRBJ1-4|.|TRBD1|TRBV6-1
CASRPGTGGEKLFF
TGTGCCAGCAGGCCCGGGACAGGTGGTGAAAAACTGTTTTTT
>TRBJ1-2|.|.|TRBV28
CLTGSAGPPNYGYTF
TGTTTAACGGGGAGTGCGGGTCCCCCTAACTATGGCTACACCTTC
>TRBJ2-3|.|TRBD1|TRBV5-1
CASSGGQGGSTDTQYF
TGCGCCAGCAGCGGGGGACAGGGGGGTTCCACAGATACGCAGTATTTT
>TRBJ2-2|.|TRBD2|TRBV10-1
CASSEGLGLTGELFF
TGCGCCAGCAGTGAGGGACTAGGGCTCACCGGGGAGCTGTTTTTT
>TRBJ2-7|few|TRBD2|TRBV6-1
CASRGGQAYEQYF
TGTGCCAGCAGGGGAGGGCAAGCCTACGAGCAGTACTTC
>TRBJ2-2|.|TRBD2|TRBV7-9
CASSLGGSGFGELFF
TGTGCCAGCAGCTTAGGAGGTAGCGGGTTCGGGGAGCTGTTTTTT
>TRBJ1-5|.|.|TRBV5-1
CASSAGTSNQPQHF
TGCGCCAGCAGCGCCGGGACAAGCAATCAGCCCCAGCATTTT
>TRBJ1-2|.|.|TRBV30
CAWSGGSYGYTF
TGTGCCTGGAGCGGAGGGAGCTATGGCTACACCTTC
>TRBJ1-5|.|.|TRBV5-4
CASSLEQGEGQPQHF
TGTGCCAGCAGCTTGGAACAGGGAGAGGGTCAGCCCCAGCATTTT
>TRBJ2-1|.|.|TRBV30
CAWSTGPYNEQFF
TGTGCCTGGAGTACGGGTCCCTACAATGAGCAGTTCTTC
>TRBJ2-1|once|.|TRBV2
CASTPEALTGEQFF
TGTGCCAGCACCCCGGAGGCTCTAACGGGTGAGCAGTTCTTC
>TRBJ1-2|.|.|TRBV6-5
CASRPSPLPNYGYTF
TGTGCCAGCAGACCTTCCCCGCTACCTAACTATGGCTACACCTTC
>TRBJ2-3|.|.|TRBV7-9
CASSSTIADTQYF
TGTGCCAGCAGCTCCACCATAGCGGATACGCAGTATTTT
>TRBJ1-4|.|.|TRBV1
CTSSPEDATFQGGGGEKLFF
TGCACCAGCAGCCCGGAAGACGCGACATTCCAGGGGGGTGGTGGTGAAAAACTGTTTTTT
>TRBJ2-4|.|.|TRBV9
CASSFSQGSIQYF
TGTGCCAGCAGCTTTTCGCAGGGGAGCATTCAGTACTTC
>TRBJ2-7|.|.|TRBV28
CASSLSFQGYEQYF
TGTGCCAGCAGTTTATCCTTCCAGGGTTACGAGCAGTACTTC
>TRBJ1-4|.|TRBD1|TRBV9
CASSLPGQGKLFF
TGTGCCAGCAGCTTGCCGGGACAGGGAAAACTGTTTTTT
>TRBJ1-1|.|.|TRBV6-5
CASMVGVYTEAFF
TGTGCCAGCATGGTCGGAGTCTACACTGAAGCTTTCTTT